The 17 T cell receptor beta chains given below trace back to one sample, sequenced in a study of technical replicates of blood from a few donors (dated by TCRdb to 2017 to 2019). To prepare the library, the immunoSEQ multiplex PCR assay was applied. TCRdb mirrors the immuneACCESS table, restricted to in-frame sequences. Some clones are absent from its copies; in checked studies, under half trace to an unresolved V gene, and the reason for the others is unknown. This sample comprises some 99,000 clones, 95% of them detected only once. Of the sample, 0.2% to 0.25% falls within the top ten clones. Sequences were obtained from T cells isolated from PBMCs. These receptors came from a human donor in good health.

For the CDR3, the DNA is TGTGCCAGCAGTGATGGTTGGAGGGCCCAGCATTTT. It codes for CASSDGWRAQHF. V and J are TRBV6-1 and TRBJ1-5; D is unclear. Germline loops: CDR1 MNHNS, CDR2 SASEGT. The V and J ends lost 3 bases and 11 bases respectively, with 11 bases between them. CDR3 length: 12 residues.

The chain links TRBV6-5 to TRBJ2-5, with 8 bases lining up with TRBD1. The V gene end was trimmed by 5 bases and the J gene end by 7 bases; junction bases not matched to a gene: 9. The CDR3 consists of 14 residues. Germline CDR1 is MNHEY and CDR2 is SVGAGI. The chain's CDR3 is CASSTRTGSWTQYF. The DNA of the CDR3 is TGTGCCAGCAGTACGAGGACAGGGTCATGGACCCAGTACTTC.

This chain connects TRBV27 to TRBJ2-7; 7 nucleotides line up with TRBD2. Germline V CDR1 and CDR2: MNHEY, SMNVEV (reference sequence). The trim removed 4 bases at V and 4 bases at J, leaving 1 base unmatched. CDR3 length: 12 amino acids. CDR3 sequence: CASSYSGYEQYF. CDR3 sequence (DNA): TGTGCCAGCAGTTATAGCGGGTACGAGCAGTACTTC.

The chain uses TRBV27 and TRBJ2-1; the match to TRBD1 covers 10 bases. V was clipped by 5 bases and J by 6 bases; unmatched bases: 7. CDR3 length: 15 amino acids. CDR1 and CDR2 (germline): MNHEY, SMNVEV (reference sequence). The CDR3 reads CASSGRQGAGNEQFF. The CDR3 DNA follows: TGTGCCAGCAGTGGCCGACAGGGGGCGGGCAATGAGCAGTTCTTC.

CDR3 coding DNA: TGTGCCAGCAGCTTCGCGGGACAGGCGGACTATGGCTACACCTTC. Its protein is CASSFAGQADYGYTF. The chain uses TRBV7-9 and TRBJ1-2, with TRBD1 matching over 8 bases. Losses at the gene ends were 3 bases for V and 3 bases for J; bases not matched to a gene: 6. The CDR3 has 15 residues. The V gene's germline CDR1 is SEHNR and CDR2 FQNEAQ (reference sequence).

The V gene is TRBV6-1, the J gene TRBJ1-1, with TRBD1 matching 8 bases. Germline V gene lookup returns CDR1 MNHNS and CDR2 SASEGT. J lost 5 bases, V lost 7 bases, and 6 bases had no gene match. The CDR3 is 13 amino acids. The CDR3: CASTRTGRTEAFF. CDR3 DNA sequence: TGTGCCAGCACCAGGACAGGGCGGACTGAAGCTTTCTTT.

This clone appeared a single time. This chain connects TRBV5-4 to TRBJ2-7, with D possibly TRBD1 on 6 matching bases. The CDR3 runs 14 residues. V was shortened by 0 bases and J by 4 bases, with 11 bases between the two germline ends. The germline CDR1 and CDR2 sequences are SGHNT and YYREEE (reference sequence). CDR3 sequence: CASSLDGQGYEQYF. For the CDR3, the DNA is TGTGCCAGCAGCTTGGACGGGCAGGGGTACGAGCAGTACTTC.

V is TRBV14 and J is TRBJ1-2; TRBD1 aligns across 7 bases. Germline V gene sequence: CDR1 SGHDN, CDR2 FVKESK. The CDR3 has 16 amino acids. The ends lost 1 base at V and 1 base at J; junction bases unmatched: 6. The CDR3 reads CASSQGQGPYNYGYTF. The CDR3 DNA reads as TGTGCCAGCAGCCAAGGACAGGGTCCCTATAACTATGGCTACACCTTC.

The chain couples TRBV4-1 to TRBJ2-7; 7 nucleotides line up with TRBD1. CDR1 and CDR2 (germline): MGHRA, YSYEKL. V shed 4 bases and J 2 bases; nucleotides not matched to a gene: 8. The CDR3 consists of 15 residues. CDR3 amino acids: CASSPRQGRPYEQYF. Written as DNA, the CDR3 is TGCGCCAGCAGCCCTCGACAGGGAAGGCCCTACGAGCAGTACTTC.

V usage is TRBV2 and J usage is TRBJ2-5; 14 nucleotides align to TRBD2. Trimming at V came to 2 bases and at J to 2 bases, leaving 1 base not matched to a gene. Germline V gives CDR1 SNHLY, CDR2 FYNNEI. The CDR3 contains 16 residues. The CDR3 sequence is CASSERLAGGQETQYF. CDR3 coding DNA: TGTGCCAGCAGTGAACGACTAGCGGGGGGGCAAGAGACCCAGTACTTC. Looking up the rest from reference TRBV2 and TRBJ2-5 gives the full variable domain: EPEVTQTPSHQVTQMGQEVILRCVPISNHLYFYWYRQILGQKVEFLVSFYNNEISEKSEIFDDQFSVERPDGSNFTLKIRSTKLEDSAMYFCASSERLAGGQETQYFGPGTRLLVL.

This sequence joins TRBV10-2 and TRBJ1-6, with 7 bases matching TRBD1. The CDR3 runs to 17 residues. Germline V gene data show CDR1 as WSHSY and CDR2 as SAAADI. The V and J ends lost 3 bases and 0 bases, in that order; junction bases with no gene match: 5. CDR3 in DNA: TGCGCCAGCAGTGAACCCCAGGGGGACTCCTATAATTCACCCCTCCACTTT. Amino acid sequence: CASSEPQGDSYNSPLHF.

The V gene is TRBV2, the J gene TRBJ2-2; 8 bases are shared with TRBD2. The junction had 23 bases not matched to a gene; V was cut back by 3 bases and J by 8 bases. Germline V gene sequence: CDR1 SNHLY, CDR2 FYNNEI. The CDR3 spans 20 residues. CDR3 sequence reads: CASSEEAGAAIRGAPGELFF. CDR3 coding DNA: TGTGCCAGCAGTGAGGAAGCGGGAGCAGCAATAAGAGGGGCCCCGGGGGAGCTGTTTTTT.

The gene calls are TRBV14 and TRBJ2-1; D call uncertain. V gave up 1 base and J gave up 6 bases, with 7 bases separating them. The germline V gene encodes CDR1 SGHDN and CDR2 FVKESK. CDR3 size: 13 residues. The CDR3 reads CASSQGAFNEQFF. CDR3 nucleotides: TGTGCCAGCAGCCAAGGGGCCTTCAATGAGCAGTTCTTC.

V gene TRBV2 combines with J gene TRBJ2-2; perhaps TRBD1 as D (6 bases). Germline lookup yields CDR1 SNHLY and CDR2 FYNNEI. Trimming removed 2 bases at V and 7 bases at J, with 14 bases between. This CDR3 has 15 amino acids. The CDR3 nucleotides read TGTGCCAGCAGTGAAATAGTGACAGGTATCGGGGAGCTGTTTTTT. Translation: CASSEIVTGIGELFF. Drawing the rest from reference TRBV2 and TRBJ2-2, the complete variable domain is EPEVTQTPSHQVTQMGQEVILRCVPISNHLYFYWYRQILGQKVEFLVSFYNNEISEKSEIFDDQFSVERPDGSNFTLKIRSTKLEDSAMYFCASSEIVTGIGELFFGEGSRLTVL.

This clone came up once. V gene TRBV28 combines with J gene TRBJ2-1; 7 bases agree with TRBD2. This CDR3 is 14 amino acids long. With V trimmed by 6 bases and J by 7 bases, 9 bases remained unmatched. CDR1 is MDHEN and CDR2 is SYDVKM in the germline V gene. The CDR3 sequence: CASRAGDSWNEQFF. DNA of the CDR3: TGTGCCAGCAGGGCGGGGGACTCCTGGAATGAGCAGTTCTTC.

The rearrangement joins TRBV27 to TRBJ2-5, with unresolved D. CDR1 is MNHEY and CDR2 is SMNVEV in the germline V gene (reference sequence). The CDR3 runs to 15 residues. V dropped 6 bases and J dropped 4 bases, with 18 bases sitting between them. CDR3 DNA sequence: TGTGCCAGCAGGGGCCTTTGGCACTCGGCAGAGACCCAGTACTTC. Translated: CASRGLWHSAETQYF.

The genes are TRBV5-6 and TRBJ2-5; TRBD1 agrees at 7 bases. Germline trimming cut 1 base from V and 2 bases from J; bases unmatched to any gene: 5. The CDR3 loop spans 15 amino acids. The germline V gene has CDR1 SGHDT and CDR2 YYEEEE. CDR3 coding DNA: TGTGCCAGCAGCTTGATGGGGACAGCGCAAGAGACCCAGTACTTC. This encodes CASSLMGTAQETQYF.